This TCR beta chain appears in the sequencing data of a study of CD8 T cells in ankylosing spondylitis. Study results and limitations: Apparently characteristic of ankylosing spondylitis blood was a TCR beta motif (eight highly homologous variants).

MiXCR was run by TCRdb on the 5' RACE reads, yielding one entry per CDR3 protein. The repertoire holds 470,000 or so distinct CDR3 sequences, with 25% to 30% as singletons. The V and J ends lost 7 bases and 9 bases, in that order; junction bases with no gene match: 10. Germline V lookup: CDR1 MDHEN, CDR2 SYDVKM. The CDR3 totals 14 residues. This clonotype was detected a few times. Antigen unknown. This chain joins TRBV28 and TRBJ2-1; the match to TRBD2 covers 9 bases. This receptor was obtained from a male donor with ankylosing spondylitis. The sequencing sample was made of blood, either unsorted or a sorted T cell fraction (not recorded which). The CDR3 DNA reads as TGTGCCAGCACGTTAGCGGGAGCGTTTGGTGAGCAGTTCTTC. Its protein is CASTLAGAFGEQFF.